This TCR beta chain comes out of a study of memory CD4+ T cells and cytomegalovirus serostatus. Clones were read by immunoSEQ multiplex PCR, and TCRdb kept only the in-frame ones, dropping some. Of 40,000 to 55,000 clones in the sample, 70% to 75% were seen once. The CDR3 totals 13 residues. Trimming removed 6 bases from V and 3 bases from J, with 11 bases in between. CDR1 SGHTA and CDR2 FQGNSA come from the germline V gene. Single viable CD3+CD4+CD8-CD45RO+ cells were sorted as the memory CD4+ T cells. Sequenced sample: memory CD4+ T cells from blood. The TCR was taken from an adult in good health and CMV-seropositive. The rearrangement uses TRBV7-2 and TRBJ1-1, with D unresolved. The CDR3 spells CASRGDVDTEAFF. The DNA for the CDR3 is TGTGCCAGCAGGGGAGACGTGGACACTGAAGCTTTCTTT.